The clone carrying this TCR beta chain was observed a single time. Germline values: CDR1 LNHNV, CDR2 YYDKDF (reference sequence). This CDR3 has 19 amino acids. V gave up 0 bases and J gave up 7 bases; unmatched junction bases: 13. This record comes from a study of PD-L1 blockade in urothelial cancer. Sequencing used immunoSEQ multiplex PCR; TCRdb keeps in-frame clones, though not all of them. The sample yields tens of thousands of clones, around 79% seen once. Time point indicated: pretreatment peripheral blood. The cohort comprised individuals with locally advanced or metastatic urothelial carcinoma. The origin of this receptor is a man between 65 and 79 years old with urothelial cancer. The sample in question was PBMCs, obtained around atezolizumab (anti-PD-L1) treatment. The V and J genes are TRBV15 and TRBJ2-1; 12 nucleotides agree with TRBD2. The CDR3 sequence: CATSRDLPLAGGTGNEQFF. The DNA of the CDR3 is TGTGCCACCAGCAGAGATCTCCCCCTAGCGGGGGGGACGGGGAATGAGCAGTTCTTC.